This entry describes one T cell receptor (beta chain). Antigen unknown. Averaging about 100 mL, one heparinised blood draw was given by each donor. This specimen belongs to a study of beta chain features in type 1 diabetes. Study-level background: On cell yields, gender and age, patients and healthy donors were similar.

Study results and limitations: Within each of all four CD4+ subsets, Type 1 diabetes patients had TCRB CDR3s that were moderately but significantly shorter.

In germline, CDR1 is KGHSH, CDR2 LQKENI. The V end was cut by 4 bases, the J end by 5 bases, with 11 bases between. The CDR3 extends over 13 amino acids. Expressed TCRB transcripts got sequenced, as all isolated RNA was reverse transcribed. Approximately 4 million reads was the average for naive, central memory and regulatory T cell samples. The data were produced by immunoSEQ multiplex PCR, yet TCRdb's version contains in-frame clones alone and is incomplete. The table lists about 390,000 clones, over 8.5% of them singletons. The origin of this receptor is a man between 25 and 39 years old with type 1 diabetes. This sequence joins TRBV18 and TRBJ2-5; tentatively, D is TRBD1 (6 bases). Input material: central memory CD4+ T cells from blood. CDR3 in DNA: TGTGCCAGCTCACGGGGGCAAGACGAGACCCAGTACTTC. Translated: CASSRGQDETQYF.